Each of the 11 T cell receptor beta chains below was sequenced from the same sample in a study of PD-1 blockade in classical Hodgkin lymphoma. Measured with immunoSEQ multiplex PCR; TCRdb has only the in-frame clones, and not every one. The data contain more than 140,000 clones, approximately 80% of them singletons. Each of the patients experienced relapse following autologous stem cell transplantation, and their brentuximab vedotin exposure differed. The material sequenced was peripheral blood mononuclear cells (PBMCs), taken before the second cycle of nivolumab. The source is a human donor with classical Hodgkin lymphoma.

V is TRBV10-2 and J is TRBJ2-7, with 10 bases identical to TRBD2. J lost 2 bases, V lost 10 bases, and 8 bases had no gene match. There are 14 residues in the CDR3. The V gene's germline CDR1 is WSHSY and CDR2 SAAADI. As DNA, the CDR3 is TGCGCCATCTCAGCGGGGGGGACCCCCTACGAGCAGTACTTC. Translated: CAISAGGTPYEQYF.

The chain carries TRBV4-2 and TRBJ2-7; TRBD2 matches at 8 bases. V gave up 4 bases and J gave up 0 bases; unmatched junction bases: 11. Looked up from germline, CDR1 is LGHNA and CDR2 is YNFKEQ. The length of the CDR3 is 17 residues. CDR3 in DNA: TGTGCCAGCAGCCGATCGACCCTGGCGGGGGGCTCCTACGAGCAGTACTTC. Protein: CASSRSTLAGGSYEQYF.

This clone was picked up many times. This chain connects TRBV2 to TRBJ2-5; TRBD2 is a possible D gene (6 bases). The CDR3 totals 13 residues. Trimming cost V 6 bases and J 7 bases, with 15 bases left between them. Germline assignment: CDR1 SNHLY and CDR2 FYNNEI. In DNA, the CDR3 is TGTGCCAGCAGCCCCTCAGGAGGGCGGACCCAGTACTTC. Amino acid sequence: CASSPSGGRTQYF. The full variable domain, its missing parts supplied by reference TRBV2 and TRBJ2-5, is EPEVTQTPSHQVTQMGQEVILRCVPISNHLYFYWYRQILGQKVEFLVSFYNNEISEKSEIFDDQFSVERPDGSNFTLKIRSTKLEDSAMYFCASSPSGGRTQYFGPGTRLLVL.

In this sample, this clone turned up once. The gene calls are TRBV7-2 and TRBJ1-5, with no clear D. Between the trimmed V and J ends, which lost 3 bases and 4 bases, there was a span of 7 bases. Germline loops: CDR1 SGHTA, CDR2 FQGNSA. CDR3 length: 13 amino acids. CDR3 sequence reads: CASSFGPNQPQHF. In DNA form, the CDR3 reads TGTGCCAGCAGCTTCGGACCTAATCAGCCCCAGCATTTT.

This CDR3 reads CASSLQLGHEKLFF. DNA of the CDR3: TGTGCCAGCAGCTTGCAACTAGGCCATGAAAAACTGTTTTTT. The V and J genes are TRBV5-6 and TRBJ1-4; unclear D gene. The CDR3 runs 14 residues. Germline values: CDR1 SGHDT, CDR2 YYEEEE. V was trimmed by 1 base and J by 6 bases, leaving 10 bases between them.

In its sample, this clone was seen a few times. This chain connects TRBV7-9 to TRBJ2-1, with 7 positions matching TRBD1. The germline V gene encodes CDR1 SEHNR and CDR2 FQNEAQ (reference sequence). V shed 4 bases, J shed 7 bases, and the junction held 4 bases outside the gene matches. This CDR3 is built from 13 residues. The CDR3 spells CASSSNRGNEQFF. Here the CDR3 DNA reads TGTGCCAGCAGCTCGAACAGGGGTAATGAGCAGTTCTTC.

The J gene is TRBJ2-7, the V gene TRBV5-1; no definite D call. The CDR3 is made up of 13 amino acids. Germline V gene sequence: CDR1 SGHRS, CDR2 YFSETQ. V lost 0 bases and J lost 5, with 9 bases in between. The CDR3 sequence is CASSLERQNEQYF. CDR3 nucleotides: TGCGCCAGCAGCTTGGAAAGACAAAACGAGCAGTACTTC.

The chain carries TRBV28 and TRBJ1-2; weak D call: TRBD1 (5 bases). V gave up 4 bases and J gave up 2 bases, with 8 bases separating them. CDR3 length: 13 amino acids. Germline V gene sequence: CDR1 MDHEN, CDR2 SYDVKM. The CDR3: CASSSAGNYGYTF. The CDR3 DNA is TGTGCCAGCAGTTCGGCAGGGAACTATGGCTACACCTTC.

The V and J genes are TRBV9 and TRBJ1-1, with TRBD1 identical over 9 bases. From germline, CDR1 is SGDLS and CDR2 YYNGEE. J was trimmed by 7 bases and V by 3 bases; bases with no gene match: 7. The length of the CDR3 is 14 residues. The DNA for the CDR3 is TGTGCCAGCAGCGGGGGACAGGGTGTCCGTGAAGCTTTCTTT. As protein: CASSGGQGVREAFF.

The chain couples TRBV23-1 to TRBJ1-4; the match to TRBD1 covers 7 bases. TRBV23-1 is annotated as an ORF whose role is uncertain. V lost 8 bases and J lost 5; bases outside the gene matches: 8. The CDR3 has 14 residues. DNA for the CDR3: TGCGCCAGCCGCCCGTCAGGGGGAAATGAAAAACTGTTTTTT. Translation gives CASRPSGGNEKLFF.

The chain has TRBV5-1 and TRBJ2-4, with no clear D. CDR1 is SGHRS, CDR2 YFSETQ, per germline. Trimming pared 4 bases from V and 2 bases from J, leaving 22 bases between. The CDR3 has 18 amino acids. The CDR3 region has the DNA TGCGCCAGCAGCATTCCCTTAAGAAGGGCTAGGACCAAAAACATTCAGTACTTC. Protein product: CASSIPLRRARTKNIQYF.